The 22 T cell receptor beta chains presented below share a single source sample, sequenced in a study of blood T cells in healthy people across ages. Primed by a sample-barcoded 5' primer and a J-beta primer mix, a second PCR proceeded for 7 to 11 cycles. TCRdb itself ran the 5' RACE reads through MiXCR, one entry per CDR3 protein. Counted here are under 800,000 distinct CDR3 sequences, under 25% occurring once; the ten biggest clones make up roughly 3.7%. The sequenced sample consisted of blood. These receptors came from a man between 65 and 85 years old in good health.

This clonotype has just a few counts. The genes are TRBV28 and TRBJ1-3; D unclear. CDR1 is MDHEN and CDR2 is SYDVKM in the germline V gene. CDR3 length: 13 residues. V lost 5 bases, J lost 0 bases, and 5 bases lay in between. CDR3 DNA sequence: TGTGCCAGCAGTGACGGCTCTGGAAACACCATATATTTT. Its translation is CASSDGSGNTIYF.

This sequence joins TRBV12-5 and TRBJ2-3, with D maybe TRBD1 (6 bases). The germline gives CDR1 LGHNT, CDR2 FRNRAP. The V end lost 6 bases, the J end lost 3 bases, and 13 bases lay between the germline ends. This CDR3 region has 14 residues. The CDR3 region is CASGGTSQTDTQYF. CDR3 bases: TGTGCTAGTGGAGGGACATCACAGACAGATACGCAGTATTTT.

In the case of this clonotype: The junction departs from germline at one end; a sequencing error may be responsible. This sequence joins TRBV27 and TRBJ2-1, with no clear D. The J call is uncertain, as TRBJ2-5 better fits the DNA end. Germline CDR1 is MNHEY and CDR2 is SMNVEV (reference sequence). This CDR3 is 15 amino acids long. CDR3 nucleotides: TGCGCCAGCAGGAGAGAATGGACCACCCAAGAGACCCAGTACTTC. Its translation is CASRREWTTQETQYF.

There are a few counts of this clonotype. The chain couples TRBV20-1 to TRBJ2-2; D may be TRBD1 (6 bases). With 0 bases removed from V and 6 bases from J, the gap between germline ends came to 11 bases. Germline-derived CDR1 and CDR2 are DFQATT and SNEGSKA (reference sequence). CDR3 size: 14 residues. CDR3: CSARDGSGAGELFF. In DNA form, the CDR3 reads TGCAGTGCTAGAGATGGGTCAGGGGCCGGGGAGCTGTTTTTT.

This chain uses TRBV5-1 with TRBJ1-1, with TRBD1 as a possible D gene (5 bases). The CDR3 spans 13 residues. V lost 0 bases and J 5 bases, leaving 8 bases between the germline ends. From germline, CDR1 is SGHRS and CDR2 YFSETQ. In DNA, the CDR3 is TGCGCCAGCAGCTTGGGAGGGGCGACTGAAGCTTTCTTT. Translated, it gives CASSLGGATEAFF. Combining the CDR3 with reference TRBV5-1 and TRBJ1-1 gives the whole variable domain KAGVTQTPRYLIKTRGQQVTLSCSPISGHRSVSWYQQTPGQGLQFLFEYFSETQRNKGNFPGRFSGRQFSNSRSEMNVSTLELGDSALYLCASSLGGATEAFFGQGTRLTVV.

This clonotype was seen a few times. This chain uses TRBV6-1 with TRBJ1-2; TRBD1 matches 8 bases. The length of the CDR3 is 15 residues. The V gene's germline CDR1 is MNHNS and CDR2 SASEGT. Trimming at V came to 3 bases and at J to 3 bases, leaving 6 bases not matched to a gene. The CDR3 loop reads CASSEGQATYYGYTF. The CDR3 region has the DNA TGTGCCAGCAGTGAGGGACAGGCGACCTACTATGGCTACACCTTC.

This clonotype was detected only a few times. This chain uses TRBV10-3 with TRBJ2-1; TRBD2 matches at 10 bases. Trimming removed 7 bases from V and 9 bases from J; junction bases left unmatched: 18. CDR3 size: 17 residues. Per the germline V gene, CDR1 is ENHRY and CDR2 is SYGVKD. CDR3 sequence reads: CAIMRGSSGSGFGEQFF. In nucleotides, the CDR3 is TGTGCCATCATGAGGGGGTCTAGCGGGAGCGGTTTTGGTGAGCAGTTCTTC.

Note on this clonotype: A much larger clone differs by one base, so this may be a read error. V and J are TRBV12-3 or TRBV12-4 and TRBJ2-1, with 10 bases aligning to TRBD1. The CDR3 runs 15 residues. The CDR3 sequence: CTSSPGQGNDNEQFF. CDR3 in DNA: TGTACCAGCAGTCCGGGACAGGGGAATGACAATGAGCAGTTCTTC.

This clonotype has just a few counts. This CDR3 is CASRAPDRGPYEQYF. The CDR3 DNA is TGTGCCAGCAGAGCCCCGGACAGGGGGCCCTACGAGCAGTACTTC. The V and J genes are TRBV28 and TRBJ2-7; 11 bases fit TRBD1. Germline V gene lookup returns CDR1 MDHEN and CDR2 SYDVKM. V shed 6 bases, J shed 2 bases, and the junction held 6 bases outside the gene matches. The CDR3 spans 15 residues.

The J gene is TRBJ2-5, the V gene TRBV7-9, with 9 bases lining up with TRBD1. The CDR3 has 14 residues. J lost 6 bases, V lost 2 bases, and 4 bases had no gene match. Germline assignment: CDR1 SEHNR and CDR2 FQNEAQ (reference sequence). The CDR3 DNA follows: TGTGCCAGCAGCTTATGGACAGGGGATCAGACCCAGTACTTC. This gives the protein CASSLWTGDQTQYF.

This clonotype was observed a handful of times. The chain combines TRBV4-1 with TRBJ2-1; 10 bases line up with TRBD1. Germline assignment: CDR1 MGHRA and CDR2 YSYEKL. Losses at the gene ends were 1 base for V and 6 bases for J; bases not matched to a gene: 6. The CDR3 contains 16 residues. The CDR3 sequence is CASSQATGTGVNEQFF. Here the CDR3 DNA reads TGCGCCAGCAGCCAAGCAACCGGGACAGGGGTCAATGAGCAGTTCTTC.

The chain combines TRBV20-1 with TRBJ2-3; TRBD2 matches at 7 bases. V was clipped by 1 base and J by 0 bases; unmatched bases: 10. In germline, CDR1 is DFQATT, CDR2 SNEGSKA (reference sequence). The CDR3 is 17 residues long. The DNA for the CDR3 is TGCAGTGCTAGAGTTGCGGGAGTGGGGCTTAGCACAGATACGCAGTATTTT. Amino acid sequence: CSARVAGVGLSTDTQYF.

J is TRBJ2-5 and V is TRBV9; D unresolved. CDR1 is SGDLS and CDR2 is YYNGEE in the germline V gene. This CDR3 has 15 residues. Trimming stripped 3 bases from V and 2 bases from J, with 14 bases between. CDR3 nucleotide sequence: TGTGCCAGCAGCGACCCGTCGGCCGGGCAAGAGACCCAGTACTTC. The encoded protein is CASSDPSAGQETQYF.

This chain joins TRBV7-3 and TRBJ1-4; D possibly corresponds to TRBD1 (5 bases). Germline lookup yields CDR1 SGHTA and CDR2 FQGTGA. Trimming stripped 4 bases from V and 8 bases from J, with 23 bases between. The CDR3 sequence is 17 residues long. Here the CDR3 DNA reads TGTGCCAGCAGCTCCGTGGGGTGGTCACCCCGGGGCGAAAAACTGTTTTTT. This gives the protein CASSSVGWSPRGEKLFF.

In regard to this clonotype: A junction end diverges from the germline sequence, so it may reflect a read error. The chain links TRBV20-1 to TRBJ1-2; 7 bases fit TRBD1. This CDR3 has 13 residues. Per germline, CDR1 DFQATT and CDR2 SNEGSKA (reference sequence). CDR3 loop: CSTSPGQRYGYTF. The CDR3 nucleotides are TGCAGTACTAGTCCGGGACAGCGCTATGGCTACACCTTC.

The chain links TRBV28 to TRBJ1-1; possibly TRBD1 for D (5 bases). Germline CDR1 and CDR2: MDHEN and SYDVKM. With 6 bases removed from V and 0 bases from J, the gap between germline ends came to 20 bases. This CDR3 spans 17 amino acids. CDR3 loop: CASSPQAIPFMNTEAFF. Written as DNA, the CDR3 is TGTGCCAGCAGCCCACAGGCCATCCCGTTCATGAACACTGAAGCTTTCTTT.

The rearrangement links TRBV5-1 to TRBJ1-1, with D uncertain. CDR1 and CDR2 (germline): SGHRS, YFSETQ. V was shortened by 0 bases and J by 5 bases, with 17 bases between the two germline ends. This CDR3 spans 16 amino acids. CDR3 amino acids: CASSLASGQFRTEAFF. The CDR3 DNA sequence: TGCGCCAGCAGCTTGGCTTCTGGGCAGTTTAGGACTGAAGCTTTCTTT. The full variable domain, rest sourced from reference TRBV5-1 and TRBJ1-1, is KAGVTQTPRYLIKTRGQQVTLSCSPISGHRSVSWYQQTPGQGLQFLFEYFSETQRNKGNFPGRFSGRQFSNSRSEMNVSTLELGDSALYLCASSLASGQFRTEAFFGQGTRLTVV.

V is TRBV2 and J is TRBJ2-5, with TRBD2 matching over 11 bases. CDR1 is SNHLY, CDR2 FYNNEI, per germline. The V and J ends lost 5 bases and 7 bases, in that order; junction bases with no gene match: 12. The CDR3 runs to 16 residues. The CDR3 sequence is CASSPTSGSPPWTQYF. In DNA form, the CDR3 reads TGTGCCAGCAGTCCCACTAGCGGGAGCCCTCCTTGGACCCAGTACTTC.

V and J are TRBV6-6 and TRBJ1-2; unclear D gene. The CDR3 consists of 14 residues. V shed 4 bases and J shed 3 bases, with 12 bases lying between them. In germline, CDR1 is MNHNY, CDR2 SVGAGI (reference sequence). CDR3 coding DNA: TGTGCCAGCAGTTCGGACTTAAGCTACTATGGCTACACCTTC. It is translated as CASSSDLSYYGYTF.

The chain uses TRBV11-2 and TRBJ2-2; D is undetermined. Germline values: CDR1 SGHAT, CDR2 FQNNGV. The CDR3 length is 16 residues. V lost 5 bases and J lost 3, with 16 bases in between. The CDR3 coding sequence is TGTGCCAGCAGCCATGGAAGGGTTTTGGACACCGGGGAGCTGTTTTTT. Translated, it gives CASSHGRVLDTGELFF.

This clonotype was detected a few times. The chain employs TRBV4-3 and TRBJ2-1, with 7 bases fitting TRBD2. The CDR3 is 17 amino acids. The germline V gene encodes CDR1 LGHNA and CDR2 YSLEER. J was trimmed by 8 bases and V by 2 bases; bases with no gene match: 15. The CDR3 nucleotides are TGCGCCAGCAGCCAAAAGTCGTGGCGGGAGTTAGGCGATGAGCAGTTCTTC. This gives the protein CASSQKSWRELGDEQFF.

The gene calls are TRBV20-1 and TRBJ2-1; D not resolved. Trimming removed 3 bases from V and 10 bases from J, with 13 bases in between. Germline CDR1 DFQATT, CDR2 SNEGSKA (reference sequence). The CDR3 spans 12 residues. The CDR3 region has the DNA TGCAGTGCTAGTGCGGCTAAGGACGAGCAGTTCTTC. This sequence encodes CSASAAKDEQFF.